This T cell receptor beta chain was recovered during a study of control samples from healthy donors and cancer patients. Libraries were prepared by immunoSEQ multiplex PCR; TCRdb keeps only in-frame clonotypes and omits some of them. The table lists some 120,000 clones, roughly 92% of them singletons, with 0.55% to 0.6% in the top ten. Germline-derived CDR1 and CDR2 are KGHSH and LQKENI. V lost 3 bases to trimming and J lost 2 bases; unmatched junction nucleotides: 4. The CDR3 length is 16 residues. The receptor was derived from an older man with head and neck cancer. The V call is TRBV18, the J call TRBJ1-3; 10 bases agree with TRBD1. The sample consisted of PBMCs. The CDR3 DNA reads TGTGCCAGCTCACCGACCGGGACAGGGGCTGGAAACACCATATATTTT. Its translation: CASSPTGTGAGNTIYF.